This TCR beta chain was sequenced during a study of tumor and adjacent non-tumor tissue in lung cancer. CDR1 and CDR2 (germline): MNHNY, SVGAGI (reference sequence). This CDR3 contains 16 residues. No cell sorting was done before RNA was extracted from the tissue. This non-tumor lung sample came from over 3 cm beyond the tumor edge. TCRbeta libraries were built with three rounds of nested PCR, modified from ARM-PCR. TCRdb itself ran the multiplex PCR reads through MiXCR, one entry per CDR3 protein. This repertoire shows some 99,000 distinct CDR3 sequences, over 55% found once; its top ten account for 15% to 20%. About this clonotype: One junction end disagrees with the germline gene, perhaps due to a read error.

Sequencing was done on a sample of distant non-tumor lung tissue. This TCR was recovered from a man aged 60-69 years with non-small cell lung cancer. V usage is TRBV6-6 and J usage is TRBJ2-5; 14 bases map to TRBD2. In nucleotides, the CDR3 is TGTGCCAGTAGCCGAGGACTAGCGGGGGGTCAAGAGACCCGGTACTTC. Protein product: CASSRGLAGGQETRYF.